The rows below give T cell receptor beta chains drawn from one sample of a study of blood T cell repertoires in COVID-19. Sequencing was performed with immunoSEQ multiplex PCR; in TCRdb, only in-frame clones are kept and a portion is missing. This sample has some 310,000 clones, with roughly 91% found just once. The specimen was PBMCs or T cells enriched from blood (not recorded which). The receptors originated from a woman in her thirties who had recovered from COVID-19. Each CDR3 is given with its conserved first and last residue. D genes are given only for firm matches. The size of a clone is reported for some rows only, either as once, few or many, or as a class for expanded clones.

V: TRBV11-2
length: 17
J: TRBJ1-6
D: .
size: once
CDR3: CASSPRGVTAVNSPLHF
DNA: TGTGCCAGCAGCCCCCGCGGGGTGACAGCGGTAAATTCACCCCTCCACTTT

V: TRBV5-4
length: 14
J: TRBJ2-3
D: .
size: .
CDR3: CASSLTGDTDTQYF
DNA: TGTGCCAGCAGCCTGACAGGAGACACAGATACGCAGTATTTT

V: TRBV28
length: 14
J: TRBJ1-6
D: TRBD1
size: .
CDR3: CASSLADRVSPLHF
DNA: TGTGCCAGCAGTTTAGCGGACAGGGTTTCACCCCTCCACTTT

V: TRBV6-4
length: 14
J: TRBJ1-5
D: .
size: once
CDR3: CASSERHSVQPQHF
DNA: TGTGCCAGCAGTGAACGACATTCGGTGCAGCCCCAGCATTTT

V: TRBV28
length: 15
J: TRBJ1-2
D: TRBD1
size: .
CDR3: CASSEGQVNPYGYTF
DNA: TGTGCCAGCAGTGAGGGACAGGTAAACCCCTATGGCTACACCTTC

V: TRBV7-9
length: 16
J: TRBJ2-1
D: TRBD2
size: .
CDR3: CASTKLWVAGANEQFF
DNA: TGTGCCAGCACCAAACTGTGGGTAGCGGGGGCTAATGAGCAGTTCTTC

V: TRBV13
length: 16
J: TRBJ1-5
D: .
size: few
CDR3: CASSLGKFLENQPQHF
DNA: TGTGCCAGCAGCTTAGGCAAATTCCTGGAGAATCAGCCCCAGCATTTT

V: TRBV28
length: 13
J: TRBJ1-1
D: .
size: .
CDR3: CACTSSNRVEAFF
DNA: TGTGCCTGTACTTCCAGCAACAGGGTTGAAGCTTTCTTT

V: TRBV20-1
length: 14
J: TRBJ1-1
D: .
size: .
CDR3: CSASPGHLNTEAFF
DNA: TGCAGTGCCAGTCCGGGACACCTGAACACTGAAGCTTTCTTT

V: TRBV19
length: 14
J: TRBJ2-7
D: TRBD2
size: .
CDR3: CASSGLAGVYEQYF
DNA: TGTGCCAGTAGCGGACTAGCGGGAGTCTACGAGCAGTACTTC

V: TRBV5-4
length: 12
J: TRBJ1-2
D: .
size: .
CDR3: CASSLGQESYTF
DNA: TGTGCCAGCAGCTTGGGACAGGAGAGCTACACCTTC

V: TRBV18
length: 17
J: TRBJ1-5
D: .
size: few
CDR3: CASSPPQGSFGNQPQHF
DNA: TGTGCCAGCTCACCACCACAGGGCTCATTCGGCAATCAGCCCCAGCATTTT

V: TRBV29-1
length: 14
J: TRBJ2-1
D: TRBD2
size: .
CDR3: CSVEISGSYNEQFF
DNA: TGCAGCGTTGAGATTAGCGGGAGCTACAATGAGCAGTTCTTC

V: TRBV11-2
length: 19
J: TRBJ2-3
D: TRBD1
size: .
CDR3: CASSLAPRTGPRGWDTQYF
DNA: TGTGCCAGCAGCTTAGCCCCAAGGACAGGGCCGAGAGGGTGGGATACGCAGTATTTT

V: TRBV27
length: 18
J: TRBJ1-5
D: .
size: .
CDR3: CASSLLSRGLGEGQPQHF
DNA: TGTGCCAGCAGTTTATTGTCTCGGGGCCTCGGGGAGGGGCAGCCCCAGCATTTT

V: TRBV28
length: 14
J: TRBJ2-7
D: TRBD2
size: .
CDR3: CASRGTSGSYEQYF
DNA: TGTGCCAGCAGGGGGACTAGCGGGAGTTACGAGCAGTACTTC

V: TRBV7-8
length: 13
J: TRBJ1-2
D: .
size: .
CDR3: CASSLSGFDGYTF
DNA: TGTGCCAGCAGCTTATCGGGATTCGATGGCTACACCTTC

V: TRBV7-9
length: 15
J: TRBJ2-7
D: .
size: .
CDR3: CASSPARDSPYEQYF
DNA: TGTGCCAGCAGCCCCGCCCGCGACTCCCCGTACGAGCAGTACTTC

V: TRBV27
length: 15
J: TRBJ1-2
D: TRBD1
size: .
CDR3: CASSFIQGGPYGYTF
DNA: TGTGCCAGCAGTTTCATACAGGGGGGACCCTATGGCTACACCTTC

V: TRBV4-2
length: 11
J: TRBJ1-2
D: .
size: .
CDR3: CASKGGYGYTF
DNA: TGTGCCAGCAAAGGGGGTTATGGCTACACCTTC

V: TRBV4-1
length: 17
J: TRBJ2-7
D: TRBD1
size: .
CDR3: CASSHAPGTGNPYEQYF
DNA: TGCGCCAGCAGCCACGCCCCCGGGACAGGGAATCCCTACGAGCAGTACTTC

V: TRBV20-1
length: 10
J: TRBJ1-1
D: .
size: .
CDR3: CSAITYEAFF
DNA: TGCAGTGCTATTACTTATGAAGCTTTCTTT

V: TRBV20-1
length: 11
J: TRBJ2-1
D: .
size: .
CDR3: CSASPRNEQFF
DNA: TGCAGTGCTAGTCCACGGAATGAGCAGTTCTTC

V: TRBV30
length: 14
J: TRBJ1-3
D: TRBD1
size: .
CDR3: CARDRDGSGNTIYF
DNA: TGTGCCCGGGACAGGGATGGATCTGGAAACACCATATATTTT

V: TRBV19
length: 16
J: TRBJ1-2
D: .
size: .
CDR3: CASTPAGLNSNYGYTF
DNA: TGTGCCAGTACCCCTGCCGGACTCAACTCGAACTATGGCTACACCTTC

V: TRBV11-2
length: 15
J: TRBJ1-1
D: .
size: .
CDR3: CASSRGDGIYTEAFF
DNA: TGTGCCAGCAGCCGGGGGGACGGAATCTACACTGAAGCTTTCTTT

V: TRBV27
length: 14
J: TRBJ1-3
D: .
size: .
CDR3: CASSSLASGNTIYF
DNA: TGTGCCAGCAGTTCCCTAGCCTCTGGAAACACCATATATTTT

V: TRBV13
length: 16
J: TRBJ2-5
D: TRBD2
size: once
CDR3: CASSLGAGGPQETQYF
DNA: TGTGCCAGCAGCTTAGGGGCGGGAGGGCCTCAAGAGACCCAGTACTTC

V: TRBV7-6
length: 16
J: TRBJ2-2
D: .
size: .
CDR3: CASSAQGSGYTGELFF
DNA: TGTGCCAGCAGCGCACAGGGATCCGGGTACACCGGGGAGCTGTTTTTT

V: TRBV6-2/TRBV6-3
length: 18
J: TRBJ2-7
D: TRBD1
size: .
CDR3: CASSYSSETSRGRWEQYF
DNA: TGTGCCAGCAGTTACTCGTCGGAAACTTCAAGGGGGCGTTGGGAGCAGTACTTC

V: TRBV27
length: 13
J: TRBJ2-7
D: .
size: .
CDR3: CASSLLGWDEQYF
DNA: TGTGCCAGCAGTTTGCTCGGGTGGGACGAGCAGTACTTC

V: TRBV11-1
length: 15
J: TRBJ1-2
D: .
size: .
CDR3: CASSFGDTINYGYTF
DNA: TGTGCCAGCAGCTTCGGGGACACCATAAACTATGGCTACACCTTC

V: TRBV13
length: 17
J: TRBJ2-3
D: .
size: once
CDR3: CASSLASAGLPTDTQYF
DNA: TGTGCCAGCAGCTTAGCGTCTGCGGGATTACCCACAGATACGCAGTATTTT

V: TRBV11-1
length: 15
J: TRBJ2-5
D: TRBD1
size: .
CDR3: CASRTAGGIGETQYF
DNA: TGTGCCAGCAGGACGGCAGGGGGCATCGGAGAGACCCAGTACTTC

V: TRBV11-2
length: 17
J: TRBJ2-5
D: .
size: once
CDR3: CASSLEGFVGVRETQYF
DNA: TGTGCCAGCAGCTTAGAGGGTTTTGTGGGAGTTCGGGAGACCCAGTACTTC

V: TRBV18
length: 15
J: TRBJ2-1
D: .
size: .
CDR3: CASSPGSGAYNEQFF
DNA: TGTGCCAGCTCACCAGGGTCCGGGGCCTACAATGAGCAGTTCTTC

V: TRBV6-2/TRBV6-3
length: 13
J: TRBJ1-2
D: .
size: .
CDR3: CASSPPYTYGYTF
DNA: TGTGCCAGCAGCCCACCATACACCTATGGCTACACCTTC

V: TRBV4-1
length: 18
J: TRBJ1-4
D: .
size: once
CDR3: CASSPNWPPGRGNEKLFF
DNA: TGCGCCAGCAGCCCTAACTGGCCCCCGGGCAGGGGCAATGAAAAACTGTTTTTT